A single sample is the source of the 19 T cell receptor beta chains below, sequenced in a study of early T cells in non-severe SARS-CoV-2 infection. TCRdb re-called the 5' RACE reads through MiXCR, storing one row per CDR3 protein. The sample yields some 57,000 distinct CDR3 sequences, roughly 12% seen once. Source material: whole blood. The receptors derive from an adult who was a healthcare worker with PCR-confirmed SARS-CoV-2 infection or an uninfected control (not recorded which).

The chain employs TRBV28 and TRBJ1-2; D call uncertain. This CDR3 has 14 residues. Germline loops: CDR1 MDHEN, CDR2 SYDVKM. Trimming removed 3 bases at V and 2 bases at J, with 10 bases between. CDR3: CASSLRITNYGYTF. Written as DNA, the CDR3 is TGTGCCAGCAGTTTGCGGATAACCAACTATGGCTACACCTTC.

V gene TRBV20-1 combines with J gene TRBJ1-1, with D perhaps TRBD1 (6 bases). CDR3 length: 12 amino acids. Germline loops: CDR1 DFQATT, CDR2 SNEGSKA (reference sequence). The V gene lost 7 bases and the J gene lost 3 bases, with 12 bases spanning the gap. CDR3 loop: CSGNRADTEAFF. In DNA form, the CDR3 reads TGCAGTGGAAACAGGGCCGACACTGAAGCTTTCTTT.

On this clonotype: One end of the junction does not line up with germline, which may come from a read error. The rearrangement joins TRBV2 to TRBJ1-5; TRBD1 agrees at 9 bases. The V gene's germline CDR1 is SNHLY and CDR2 FYNNEI. This CDR3 is built from 13 residues. CDR3 DNA: TGTGCCGGCAGACAGGGGGAAGGTCAGCCCCAGCATTTT. This sequence encodes CAGRQGEGQPQHF.

This clonotype was observed at least ten times. The chain links TRBV5-5 to TRBJ2-5, with D possibly matching TRBD1 (6 bases). The V end lost 2 bases, the J end lost 0 bases, and 11 bases lay between the germline ends. This CDR3 spans 15 amino acids. Germline CDR1 SGHKS, CDR2 YYEKEE (reference sequence). The CDR3: CASSFRGMYQETQYF. CDR3 bases: TGTGCCAGCAGCTTCAGGGGAATGTACCAAGAGACCCAGTACTTC.

This clonotype has ten or more counts. The rearrangement links TRBV12-3 or TRBV12-4 to TRBJ2-3, with 11 bases matching TRBD2. This CDR3 is 16 amino acids long. Trimming took 3 bases from V and 1 from J; bases not matched to a gene: 3. The CDR3 bases are TGTGCCAGCAGTTTGGGACTAGCGGTAGGCACAGATACGCAGTATTTT. It encodes CASSLGLAVGTDTQYF.

This chain joins TRBV5-1 and TRBJ2-5; 14 nucleotides line up with TRBD2. Unmatched junction bases numbered 5, after V lost 2 bases and J lost 5 bases. CDR3 size: 16 residues. The germline V gene has CDR1 SGHRS and CDR2 YFSETQ. CDR3: CASSLMGLAGVETQYF. The DNA for the CDR3 is TGCGCCAGCAGCTTAATGGGACTAGCGGGGGTTGAGACCCAGTACTTC.

The rearrangement uses TRBV19 and TRBJ2-2; 8 positions match TRBD2. V was clipped by 6 bases and J by 3 bases; unmatched bases: 3. CDR3 length equals 14 residues. Germline loops: CDR1 LNHDA, CDR2 SQIVND (reference sequence). The CDR3 sequence is CASSAGGDTGELFF. In DNA, the CDR3 is TGTGCCAGTAGCGCGGGAGGAGACACCGGGGAGCTGTTTTTT.

This clonotype is medium-sized within its sample. V and J are TRBV5-1 and TRBJ1-4; a weak D match, TRBD1 (5 bases). The germline V gene has CDR1 SGHRS and CDR2 YFSETQ. This CDR3 region has 14 residues. Deletions cut 1 base from V and 10 bases from J, with 14 bases between. The CDR3 sequence: CASSLSGQGTKLFF. In DNA, the CDR3 is TGCGCCAGCAGCTTGTCCGGGCAGGGCACAAAACTGTTTTTT.

This clonotype occurred a few times. J is TRBJ1-3 and V is TRBV24-1; D may be TRBD1 (5 bases). Germline lookup yields CDR1 KGHDR and CDR2 SFDVKD. The CDR3 spans 15 residues. With 1 base removed from V and 3 bases from J, the gap between germline ends came to 9 bases. The CDR3 is CATSDFRTNGNTIYF. Here the CDR3 DNA reads TGTGCCACCAGTGATTTTCGGACAAATGGAAACACCATATATTTT.

The chain carries TRBV7-2 and TRBJ2-3; 7 nucleotides match TRBD2. The CDR3 has 14 amino acids. The germline V gene encodes CDR1 SGHTA and CDR2 FQGNSA. V shed 1 base, J shed 3 bases, and the junction held 1 base outside the gene matches. The CDR3 nucleotides read TGTGCCAGCAGCTTAGGGCGGGAGACAGATACGCAGTATTTT. Encoded protein: CASSLGRETDTQYF.

The sample holds a few counts of this clonotype. The V gene is TRBV28, the J gene TRBJ2-7; no definite D call. V lost 7 bases and J 4 bases, leaving 11 bases between the germline ends. The germline V gene has CDR1 MDHEN and CDR2 SYDVKM. The length of the CDR3 is 12 residues. As DNA, the CDR3 is TGTGCCAGCACCACAGTGGGGTACGAGCAGTACTTC. Encoded protein: CASTTVGYEQYF.

Written as DNA, the CDR3 is TGCAGTGCTAGAGTCGGGACAGTCCTCTACGAGCAGTACTTC. It yields the protein CSARVGTVLYEQYF. V usage is TRBV20-1 and J usage is TRBJ2-7, with 7 bases lining up with TRBD1. Germline CDR1 DFQATT, CDR2 SNEGSKA (reference sequence). J gave up 3 bases and V 1 base, and 6 bases lay outside the gene matches. CDR3 length equals 14 residues.

This clonotype was seen just once. The V call is TRBV3-1, the J call TRBJ2-5; 7 nucleotides agree with TRBD2. With 4 bases clipped from V and 5 bases from J, the junction kept 7 bases outside the gene matches. Germline V CDR1 and CDR2: LGHDT, YNNKEL (reference sequence). The CDR3 extends over 14 amino acids. The CDR3 DNA sequence: TGTGCCAGCAGCCTCGGGACTATAAAGGAGACCCAGTACTTC. Protein: CASSLGTIKETQYF.

In its sample, this clonotype was seen a few times. The chain joins TRBV15 to TRBJ2-1; D could derive from TRBD1 or TRBD2 (5 bases each). V shed 6 bases and J shed 9 bases, with 18 bases lying between them. There are 14 residues in the CDR3. CDR1 is LNHNV, CDR2 YYDKDF, per germline (reference sequence). The CDR3 is CATRPSGAQGEQFF. The CDR3 region has the DNA TGTGCCACCAGACCCTCCGGGGCGCAGGGTGAGCAGTTCTTC.

J is TRBJ2-3 and V is TRBV7-2, with a weak D call TRBD2 (6 bases). This CDR3 is 15 amino acids long. Looked up from germline, CDR1 is SGHTA and CDR2 is FQGNSA. Trimming shortened V by 0 bases and J by 0 bases, and 7 bases separated the two germline ends. The CDR3 loop is CASSLAGTSTDTQYF. CDR3 sequence (DNA): TGTGCCAGCAGCTTAGCTGGGACTAGCACAGATACGCAGTATTTT.

This clonotype was counted between two and nine times. V and J are TRBV12-3 or TRBV12-4 and TRBJ1-3; 9 bases match TRBD1. This CDR3 has 16 residues. Losses at the gene ends were 3 bases for V and 4 bases for J; bases not matched to a gene: 7. CDR3: CASSFPWDRDGNTIYF. The CDR3 coding sequence is TGTGCCAGCAGTTTCCCCTGGGACAGGGACGGAAACACCATATATTTT.

This clonotype was observed a few times. The rearrangement links TRBV23-1 to TRBJ1-1, with TRBD1 matching 9 bases. TRBV23-1 is recorded as an ORF, its role being uncertain. The CDR3 contains 17 residues. Trimming at V came to 1 base and at J to 1 base, leaving 7 bases not matched to a gene. DNA of the CDR3: TGCGCCAGCAGTCAATTAGGGGACAGGGTAGGGAACACTGAAGCTTTCTTT. Translation: CASSQLGDRVGNTEAFF.

This clonotype was observed a few times. V usage is TRBV29-1 and J usage is TRBJ2-2; D is ambiguous. The length of the CDR3 is 15 residues. The V and J ends lost 0 bases and 1 base respectively, with 9 bases between them. Germline CDR1 is SQVTM and CDR2 is ANQGSEA. The chain's CDR3 is CSVEDRLQNTGELFF. CDR3 bases: TGCAGCGTTGAAGATCGTTTACAGAACACCGGGGAGCTGTTTTTT.

This clonotype was found once. The chain couples TRBV9 to TRBJ1-3, with a weak D call TRBD1 (5 bases). Trimming removed 4 bases at V and 4 bases at J, with 15 bases between. Germline V gives CDR1 SGDLS, CDR2 YYNGEE. The CDR3 runs 15 residues. CDR3 residues: CASSLRGVEGNTIYF. The DNA of the CDR3 is TGTGCCAGCAGCCTCAGAGGGGTTGAGGGAAACACCATATATTTT.